Presented here are 24 T cell receptor beta chains from one specimen sequenced in a study of cytotoxic CD8 clonotypes in ibrutinib-treated CLL. Sequencing used immunoSEQ multiplex PCR; TCRdb keeps in-frame clones, though not all of them. This table has hundreds of thousands of clones, 70% appearing once. Source: PBMCs, taken after 24 months of ibrutinib treatment. All receptors derive from a human donor with chronic lymphocytic leukemia.

This chain connects TRBV5-6 to TRBJ2-5; D is uncertain. The germline gives CDR1 SGHDT, CDR2 YYEEEE. The CDR3 sequence is 12 residues long. V gave up 0 bases and J gave up 5 bases, with 5 bases separating them. CDR3 loop: CASSLAAETQYF. DNA for the CDR3: TGTGCCAGCAGCTTGGCCGCGGAGACCCAGTACTTC. Looking up the rest from reference TRBV5-6 and TRBJ2-5 gives the full variable domain: DAGVTQSPTHLIKTRGQQVTLRCSPKSGHDTVSWYQQALGQGPQFIFQYYEEEERQRGNFPDRFSGHQFPNYSSELNVNALLLGDSALYLCASSLAAETQYFGPGTRLLVL.

In this sample, this clone turned up a few times. The rearrangement uses TRBV11-2 and TRBJ1-5; possibly TRBD1 for D (6 bases). The CDR3 has 14 residues. Germline CDR1 is SGHAT and CDR2 is FQNNGV. Deletions cut 1 base from V and 5 bases from J, with 9 bases between. This CDR3 reads CASSLVRGDQPQHF. The DNA of the CDR3 is TGTGCCAGCAGCTTAGTGAGGGGGGATCAGCCCCAGCATTTT.

The V call is TRBV10-3, the J call TRBJ1-4; no clear D. V was trimmed by 7 bases and J by 0 bases, leaving 12 bases between them. The CDR3 sequence is 15 residues long. Per the germline V gene, CDR1 is ENHRY and CDR2 is SYGVKD. In DNA, the CDR3 is TGTGCCATCAAGCCGTCGGTCTCAACTAATGAAAAACTGTTTTTT. This translates into CAIKPSVSTNEKLFF.

The chain carries TRBV6-5 and TRBJ2-7, with D possibly TRBD1 on 6 matching bases. CDR1 is MNHEY, CDR2 SVGAGI, per germline. The V and J ends lost 2 bases and 4 bases respectively, with 9 bases between them. The CDR3 runs 13 residues. The CDR3: CASSYDGQYEQYF. CDR3 DNA: TGTGCCAGCAGTTACGACGGACAGTACGAGCAGTACTTC.

This clone has only one observation. This chain links TRBV30 with TRBJ1-5; D ambiguous. Trimming removed 2 bases from V and 1 base from J, with 3 bases in between. The CDR3 is 12 amino acids. Germline values: CDR1 GTSNPN, CDR2 SVGIG (reference sequence). CDR3 coding DNA: TGTGCCTGGAGTCAGAGCAATCAGCCCCAGCATTTT. It yields the protein CAWSQSNQPQHF. Combining the CDR3 with reference TRBV30 and TRBJ1-5 gives the whole variable domain SQTIHQWPATLVQPVGSPLSLECTVEGTSNPNLYWYRQAAGRGLQLLFYSVGIGQISSEVPQNLSASRPQDRQFILSSKKLLLSDSGFYLCAWSQSNQPQHFGDGTRLSIL.

The chain recombines TRBV7-3 with TRBJ2-1; D may be TRBD2 (6 bases). Germline V lookup: CDR1 SGHTA, CDR2 FQGTGA. The CDR3 sequence is 15 residues long. With 3 bases removed from V and 8 bases from J, the gap between germline ends came to 17 bases. The CDR3 region has the DNA TGTGCCAGCAGCTTCGGGGGACTCGAGTACGATGAGCAGTTCTTC. This gives the protein CASSFGGLEYDEQFF.

V gene TRBV11-3 combines with J gene TRBJ2-7; tentatively, D is TRBD2 (7 bases). Germline assignment: CDR1 SGHNT and CDR2 YENEEA. V dropped 4 bases and J dropped 0 bases, with 10 bases sitting between them. CDR3 length: 14 amino acids. CDR3 in amino acids: CASSWGGFSYEQYF. DNA for the CDR3: TGTGCCAGCAGCTGGGGGGGCTTCTCCTACGAGCAGTACTTC.

CDR3 in amino acids: CASGASAGNTIYF. CDR3 bases: TGTGCCAGCGGGGCCAGTGCCGGAAACACCATATATTTT. This chain links TRBV6-5 with TRBJ1-3; possible D gene TRBD1, 5 bases. Per the germline V gene, CDR1 is MNHEY and CDR2 is SVGAGI. V lost 8 bases and J lost 4, with 12 bases in between. The CDR3 contains 13 residues.

V is TRBV10-2 and J is TRBJ2-1; TRBD2 aligns across 8 bases. Germline loops: CDR1 WSHSY, CDR2 SAAADI. The V segment lost 6 bases and the J segment 9 bases; nucleotides outside the gene matches: 7. This CDR3 spans 13 amino acids. In nucleotides, the CDR3 is TGCGCCAGCAGGGGACTAGTAAGGGGTGAGCAGTTCTTC. Residues: CASRGLVRGEQFF.

This sequence joins TRBV29-1 and TRBJ1-1; 8 bases are shared with TRBD1. The CDR3 has 13 amino acids. Germline V CDR1 and CDR2: SQVTM, ANQGSEA. Unmatched junction bases numbered 10, after V lost 8 bases and J lost 5 bases. The CDR3 DNA sequence: TGCAGCACCCGCCCAGGGGGCCGGACTGAAGCTTTCTTT. Its translation: CSTRPGGRTEAFF.

The gene calls are TRBV18 and TRBJ1-5; perhaps TRBD1 as D (5 bases). Trimming stripped 1 base from V and 7 bases from J, with 17 bases between. Germline V gene sequence: CDR1 KGHSH, CDR2 LQKENI. The CDR3 is 16 amino acids. The CDR3 nucleotides read TGTGCCAGCTCACCACGTGTAGACCAGGGTTGGCAGCCCCAGCATTTT. Protein product: CASSPRVDQGWQPQHF.

This clone was seen once. This chain uses TRBV4-2 with TRBJ1-2; D call uncertain. This CDR3 spans 15 amino acids. V was shortened by 2 bases and J by 8 bases, with 18 bases between the two germline ends. Germline assignment: CDR1 LGHNA and CDR2 YNFKEQ. The CDR3 DNA reads TGTGCCAGCAGCCAACTCATAGAGGTCCTGGGGGGCTACACCTTC. This gives the protein CASSQLIEVLGGYTF.

This chain joins TRBV5-6 and TRBJ2-7; D is uncertain. This CDR3 spans 12 amino acids. V was pared by 6 bases and J by 8 bases, with 15 bases between. The germline CDR1 and CDR2 sequences are SGHDT and YYEEEE. As DNA, the CDR3 is TGTGCCAGCACATCCCAGGTTATCAAGCAGTACTTC. Its translation is CASTSQVIKQYF. The whole variable domain, filled in from reference TRBV5-6 and TRBJ2-7, reads DAGVTQSPTHLIKTRGQQVTLRCSPKSGHDTVSWYQQALGQGPQFIFQYYEEEERQRGNFPDRFSGHQFPNYSSELNVNALLLGDSALYLCASTSQVIKQYFGPGTRLTVT.

Note on this clone: One junction end disagrees with the germline gene, perhaps due to a read error. The CDR3 region has the DNA TGCAGTGCTAGGGAGAGGACAGTCATTTTT. Translation gives CSARERTVIF. The rearrangement joins TRBV20-1 to TRBJ1-4; a possible D gene is TRBD1 (6 bases). Germline V gene data show CDR1 as DFQATT and CDR2 as SNEGSKA (reference sequence). The CDR3 loop spans 10 amino acids.

The CDR3 DNA is TGTGCCAGCAGCTTACAACTGTCGGGCACAGATACGCAGTATTTT. Translation gives CASSLQLSGTDTQYF. The J gene is TRBJ2-3, the V gene TRBV7-3; D unresolved. Looked up from germline, CDR1 is SGHTA and CDR2 is FQGTGA. The CDR3 extends over 15 amino acids. V lost 2 bases and J lost 1, with 10 bases in between.

In this sample, this clone turned up a few times. This chain joins TRBV7-2 and TRBJ2-7; TRBD1 is a possible D gene (5 bases). Germline CDR1 and CDR2: SGHTA and FQGNSA. V lost 3 bases and J 0 bases, leaving 15 bases between the germline ends. The CDR3 has 16 residues. The CDR3 spells CASSFQGGLSSYEQYF. The DNA of the CDR3 is TGTGCCAGCAGCTTCCAGGGCGGCTTAAGCTCCTACGAGCAGTACTTC.

The chain employs TRBV11-2 and TRBJ2-5, with 8 bases matching TRBD1. V trimming: 8 bases; J trimming: 3 bases; junction bases outside the gene matches: 11. The germline gives CDR1 SGHAT, CDR2 FQNNGV. The CDR3 contains 15 residues. The CDR3 DNA is TGTGCCAGCCGGGGACAGGCCCATCGGGAAGAGACCCAGTACTTC. Translating gives CASRGQAHREETQYF.

The chain carries TRBV11-2 and TRBJ2-1; no reliable D call. Germline lookup yields CDR1 SGHAT and CDR2 FQNNGV. The V and J ends lost 1 base and 3 bases respectively, with 4 bases between them. There are 13 residues in the CDR3. CDR3 residues: CASSLAGYNEQFF. The DNA of the CDR3 is TGTGCCAGCAGCTTAGCGGGCTACAATGAGCAGTTCTTC.

This chain joins TRBV30 and TRBJ1-5; 7 bases align to TRBD1. There are 13 residues in the CDR3. Germline CDR1 GTSNPN, CDR2 SVGIG (reference sequence). With V trimmed by 3 bases and J by 6 bases, 5 bases remained unmatched. The CDR3 is CAWSRGEAQPQHF. CDR3 nucleotides: TGTGCCTGGAGCAGGGGGGAGGCTCAGCCCCAGCATTTT.

In this sample, this clone turned up once. V usage is TRBV30 and J usage is TRBJ2-7, with 9 nucleotides matching TRBD2. Germline V gene data show CDR1 as GTSNPN and CDR2 as SVGIG (reference sequence). CDR3 size: 14 residues. J was trimmed by 3 bases and V by 2 bases; bases with no gene match: 5. CDR3 protein: CAWSFNSGSYEQYF. As DNA, the CDR3 is TGTGCCTGGAGTTTCAATAGCGGGAGCTACGAGCAGTACTTC.

This chain connects TRBV10-3 to TRBJ1-2; D remains unclear. Germline CDR1 reads ENHRY; CDR2 reads SYGVKD. The CDR3 has 13 residues. Between the trimmed V and J ends, which lost 6 bases and 13 bases, there was a span of 21 bases. CDR3 coding DNA: TGTGCCATCAGCCCGAACTACCCCCTCGATAGCACCTTC. Amino acid sequence: CAISPNYPLDSTF.

The chain combines TRBV5-1 with TRBJ2-7; D is uncertain. The germline V gene has CDR1 SGHRS and CDR2 YFSETQ. There are 13 residues in the CDR3. The V and J ends lost 5 bases and 2 bases respectively, with 11 bases between them. Written as DNA, the CDR3 is TGCGCCAGCAGGAGTCTCCGGACCTACGAGCAGTACTTC. Its protein product is CASRSLRTYEQYF.

The chain recombines TRBV19 with TRBJ2-7, with 8 bases fitting TRBD1. This CDR3 is built from 15 residues. V lost 4 bases, J lost 6 bases, and 11 bases stayed unmatched. Per germline, CDR1 LNHDA and CDR2 SQIVND (reference sequence). The DNA of the CDR3 is TGTGCCAGTAGTAAATCAGACAGGGGATTGGTCGAGCAGTACTTC. This encodes CASSKSDRGLVEQYF.

The V gene is TRBV5-1, the J gene TRBJ2-3; 11 bases agree with TRBD2. The CDR3 totals 15 residues. Germline values: CDR1 SGHRS, CDR2 YFSETQ. V dropped 5 bases and J dropped 4; count of bases not matched to a gene: 6. In DNA, the CDR3 is TGCGCCAGCAGGGCTAGCGGGAGGACGGCAGATACGCAGTATTTT. Translated: CASRASGRTADTQYF.